This TCR beta chain was observed in a study of low-dose radiotherapy and immunotherapy resistance in tumors. Study-wide background: Intravenous nivolumab 240 mg every two weeks plus ipilimumab 1 mg/kg every six weeks was given to patients.

The V segment lost 0 bases and the J segment 6 bases; nucleotides outside the gene matches: 7. The CDR3 consists of 16 residues. CDR1 is SGHNT, CDR2 YYREEE, per germline (reference sequence). There are many counts of this clonotype. TRAV- and TRBV-specific primers, spanning alpha and beta chains, primed first-strand cDNA. TCR amplification used about 20 PCR cycles, a constant-region primer and a V-primer adapter. From the reads, TCRdb called clonotypes with MiXCR, one entry per CDR3 protein. Of roughly 90,000 distinct CDR3 sequences listed, around 20% are singletons. Specified time point: after trial treatment. As to treatment: LDRT plus nivolumab, ipilimumab, low-dose cyclophosphamide and aspirin (RACIN trial). Every donor's regimen consisted of nivolumab, ipilimumab, aspirin, low-dose cyclophosphamide and low-dose radiotherapy.

The receptor's source is a female donor with ovarian cancer. This chain connects TRBV5-4 to TRBJ2-1, with 9 bases lining up with TRBD1. The starting material was PBMCs, obtained after low-dose radiotherapy plus immunotherapy. CDR3 DNA: TGTGCCAGCAGCTTGGGGCCGGGACAGGGTTTCAATGAGCAGTTCTTC. Amino acid sequence: CASSLGPGQGFNEQFF.